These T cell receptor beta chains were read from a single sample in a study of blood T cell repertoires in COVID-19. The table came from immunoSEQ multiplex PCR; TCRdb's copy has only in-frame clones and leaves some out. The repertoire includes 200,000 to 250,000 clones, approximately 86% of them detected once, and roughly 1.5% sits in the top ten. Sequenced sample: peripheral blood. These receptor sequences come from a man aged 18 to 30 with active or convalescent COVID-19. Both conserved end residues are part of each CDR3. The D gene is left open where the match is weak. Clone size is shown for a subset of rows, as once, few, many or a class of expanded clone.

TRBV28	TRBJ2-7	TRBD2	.	CASSPLGRDRSYEQYF	TGTGCCAGCAGTCCCCTAGGGAGGGATCGGTCCTACGAGCAGTACTTC
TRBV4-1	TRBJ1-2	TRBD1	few	CASSQTGGYGYTF	TGCGCCAGCAGCCAAACAGGGGGCTATGGCTACACCTTC
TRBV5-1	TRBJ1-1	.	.	CASSLSTLGGAFF	TGCGCCAGCAGCTTGTCGACCTTGGGGGGGGCTTTCTTT
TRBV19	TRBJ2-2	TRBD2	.	CASSIDRTGTSGINTGELFF	TGTGCCAGTAGTATAGACCGCACCGGGACTAGCGGCATAAACACCGGGGAGCTGTTTTTT
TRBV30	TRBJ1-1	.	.	CASRVPGARGTEAFF	TGTGCCTCAAGAGTCCCGGGAGCCCGAGGGACTGAAGCTTTCTTT
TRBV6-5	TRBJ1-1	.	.	CASSWTDPGSTEAFF	TGTGCCAGCAGTTGGACCGACCCGGGGAGCACTGAAGCTTTCTTT
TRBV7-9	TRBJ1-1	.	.	CASSSSSSTEAFF	TGTGCCAGCAGCTCATCATCGAGCACTGAAGCTTTCTTT
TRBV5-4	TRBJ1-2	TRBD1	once	CASSAGTAPPGGGYTF	TGTGCCAGCAGCGCTGGGACAGCCCCCCCCGGAGGAGGCTACACCTTC
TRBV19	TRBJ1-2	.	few	CASSRQTESYGYTF	TGTGCCAGTAGTAGACAAACAGAGAGCTATGGCTACACCTTC
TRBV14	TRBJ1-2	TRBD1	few	CASSPRQGWGYTF	TGTGCCAGCAGCCCTAGACAGGGCTGGGGCTACACCTTC
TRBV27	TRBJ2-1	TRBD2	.	CASRLTSGRYYNEQFF	TGTGCCAGCAGACTCACTAGCGGGAGGTACTATAATGAGCAGTTCTTC
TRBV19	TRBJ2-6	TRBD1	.	CASSITGQGYLANVLTF	TGTGCCAGTAGTATAACGGGACAGGGATATTTGGCCAACGTCCTGACTTTC
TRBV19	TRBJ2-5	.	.	CASSIAPRLETQYF	TGTGCCAGTAGTATAGCGCCCAGGTTAGAGACCCAGTACTTC
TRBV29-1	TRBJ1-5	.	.	CSVLDSAFNQPQHF	TGCAGCGTTCTGGACAGTGCCTTCAATCAGCCCCAGCATTTT
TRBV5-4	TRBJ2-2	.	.	CASSRAVSTGELFF	TGTGCCAGCAGCCGCGCCGTTAGCACCGGGGAGCTGTTTTTT
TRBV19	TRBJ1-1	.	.	CASNLRTSGGTEAFF	TGTGCCAGTAATTTGCGGACATCCGGGGGCACTGAAGCTTTCTTT
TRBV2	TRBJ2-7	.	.	CASRGQARDEQYF	TGTGCCAGCAGGGGACAAGCCAGGGACGAGCAGTACTTC
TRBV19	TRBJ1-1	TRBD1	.	CATIQGWGTEAFF	TGTGCCACCATACAGGGGTGGGGCACTGAAGCTTTCTTT
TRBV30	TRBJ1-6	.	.	CAWSVAVLNSPLHF	TGTGCCTGGAGTGTAGCCGTTCTGAATTCACCCCTCCACTTT
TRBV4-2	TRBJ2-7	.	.	CASSQDPSLTAYEQYF	TGTGCCAGCAGCCAAGATCCCTCCCTGACAGCCTACGAGCAGTACTTC
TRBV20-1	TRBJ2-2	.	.	CSASIGGGPGELFF	TGCAGTGCTAGTATAGGGGGGGGACCCGGGGAGCTGTTTTTT
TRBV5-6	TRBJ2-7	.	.	CASSLGTGAYEQYF	TGTGCCAGCAGCTTGGGCACAGGAGCTTACGAGCAGTACTTC
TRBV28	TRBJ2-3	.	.	CASSSDRTSTDTQYF	TGTGCCAGCAGTTCGGACAGAACTAGCACAGATACGCAGTATTTT
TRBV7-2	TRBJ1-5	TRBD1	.	CASSLLLGTASNQPQHF	TGTGCCAGCAGCTTATTATTGGGGACAGCCTCTAATCAGCCCCAGCATTTT
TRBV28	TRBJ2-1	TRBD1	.	CASSLTGSGYNEQFF	TGTGCCAGCAGCCTGACAGGGTCTGGCTACAATGAGCAGTTCTTC
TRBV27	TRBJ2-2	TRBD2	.	CAAGIAGVTNTGELFF	TGTGCCGCAGGAATAGCGGGAGTAACCAACACCGGGGAGCTGTTTTTT
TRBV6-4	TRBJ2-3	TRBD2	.	CASSDTPGRETDTQYF	TGTGCCAGCAGTGACACCCCTGGGCGGGAGACAGATACGCAGTATTTT
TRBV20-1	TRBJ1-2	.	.	CSAFSNYGYTF	TGCAGTGCTTTCTCTAACTATGGCTACACCTTC
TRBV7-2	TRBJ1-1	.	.	CASNPRSGGTFF	TGTGCCAGCAACCCCAGGTCGGGGGGGACTTTCTTT
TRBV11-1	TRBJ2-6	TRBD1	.	CASSVGQGAGANVLTF	TGTGCCAGCAGCGTCGGACAGGGGGCTGGGGCCAACGTCCTGACTTTC
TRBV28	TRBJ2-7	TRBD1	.	CASSLSDRGWGQYF	TGTGCCAGCAGTTTATCTGACAGGGGCTGGGGGCAGTACTTC
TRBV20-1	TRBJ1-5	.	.	CSASWPNQPQHF	TGCAGTGCTAGTTGGCCGAATCAGCCCCAGCATTTT
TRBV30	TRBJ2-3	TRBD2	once	CAWSVLAGGPGDTQYF	TGTGCCTGGAGTGTACTAGCGGGAGGGCCCGGAGATACGCAGTATTTT
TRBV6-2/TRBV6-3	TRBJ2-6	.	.	CASSSVSGANVLTF	TGTGCCAGCAGTTCGGTCTCTGGGGCCAACGTCCTGACTTTC
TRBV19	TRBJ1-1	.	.	CASSFRVTEAFF	TGTGCCAGTAGTTTCCGGGTGACTGAAGCTTTCTTT
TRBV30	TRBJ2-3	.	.	CAWSTLRGSDTQYF	TGTGCCTGGAGTACCCTCAGGGGTTCAGATACGCAGTATTTT
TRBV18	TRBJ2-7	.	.	CASSRDTTYEQYF	TGTGCCAGCTCACGGGACACCACCTACGAGCAGTACTTC
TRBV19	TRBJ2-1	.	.	CASSWGRYYNEQFF	TGTGCCAGTAGTTGGGGCAGATACTACAATGAGCAGTTCTTC
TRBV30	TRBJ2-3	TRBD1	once	CAWRGQLGRTDTQYF	TGTGCCTGGAGGGGACAGCTAGGACGTACAGATACGCAGTATTTT
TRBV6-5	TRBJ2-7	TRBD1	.	CASGHSRDSSYEQYF	TGTGCCAGCGGGCACTCCAGGGACAGCTCCTACGAGCAGTACTTC
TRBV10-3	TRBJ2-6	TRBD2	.	CATTPGLADSSGANVLTF	TGTGCCACCACACCGGGACTAGCGGACAGCTCTGGGGCCAACGTCCTGACTTTC
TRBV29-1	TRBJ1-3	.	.	CSSRGSGNTIYF	TGCAGTTCCAGGGGATCTGGAAACACCATATATTTT
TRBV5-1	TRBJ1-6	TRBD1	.	CASSVGQGDSPLHF	TGCGCCAGCAGCGTGGGACAGGGCGATTCACCCCTCCACTTT
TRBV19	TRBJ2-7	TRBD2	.	CASSSSTSGSYEQYF	TGTGCCAGTAGTTCCTCGACTAGCGGGAGCTACGAGCAGTACTTC
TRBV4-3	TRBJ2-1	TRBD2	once	CASSQRLAGDEDEQFF	TGCGCCAGCAGCCAGAGACTAGCGGGAGATGAGGATGAGCAGTTCTTC
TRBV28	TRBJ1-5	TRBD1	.	CASSSPGTVNQPQHF	TGTGCCAGCAGTTCACCGGGGACAGTCAATCAGCCCCAGCATTTT
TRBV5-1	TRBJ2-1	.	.	CASSPAGSSYNEQFF	TGCGCCAGCAGCCCAGCGGGCAGCTCCTACAATGAGCAGTTCTTC
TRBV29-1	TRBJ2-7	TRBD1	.	CSVVYPGQGISYEQYF	TGCAGCGTCGTCTACCCGGGACAGGGGATTTCCTACGAGCAGTACTTC